This T cell receptor (beta chain) appears in the sequencing data of a study of cytomegalovirus exposure and HLA in healthy donors. V was pared by 4 bases and J by 10 bases, with 12 bases between. Germline lookup yields CDR1 SGHKS and CDR2 YYEKEE (reference sequence). This CDR3 has 12 residues. 60 Vbeta and 13 Jbeta primers were used in PCR. Here immunoSEQ multiplex PCR was the method, and the copy in TCRdb shows in-frame clones only, minus some. The sample contains 95,000 to 100,000 clones, about 80% of which appear only once. This clonotype was obtained from a middle-aged man in good health and CMV-seronegative. V gene TRBV5-5 combines with J gene TRBJ2-1; weak D call: TRBD1 (5 bases). Sequencing was performed on PBMCs. The DNA of the CDR3 is TGTGCCAGCAGCGCCTCAGGGAACGAGCAGTTCTTC. Protein: CASSASGNEQFF.